This entry lists 22 T cell receptor beta chains sequenced from one sample in a study of CD8+CD57+ T cells in acquired aplastic anemia. Researchers used genomic DNA as the template to profile TCR beta VDJ and CDR3. TCRdb re-analysed the reads in MiXCR, keeping a single row per CDR3 protein. The table shows under 200,000 distinct CDR3 sequences, with approximately 48% occurring only once. Patients included in sequencing had previously demonstrated CD8+CD57+ cell expansion by flow cytometry. The sequencing sample was made of sorted CD4+, CD8+, or CD8+CD57+ T cells (not recorded which) from PBMCs. These receptor sequences come from a human donor with aplastic anemia.

This chain links TRBV12-3 or TRBV12-4 with TRBJ1-4; D not certain. Trimming pared 6 bases from V and 7 bases from J, leaving 18 bases between. The CDR3 loop spans 15 amino acids. CDR3 bases: TGTGCCAGCAGCCCGGGGAGGTCCCCCAGTGAAAAACTGTTTTTT. This gives the protein CASSPGRSPSEKLFF.

Worth noting for this clonotype: This likely comes from a read error, as the CDR3 has no conserved phenylalanine or tryptophan at its end. The J gene is TRBJ2-1, the V gene TRBV20-1; TRBD1 might be the D (5 bases). Per the germline V gene, CDR1 is DFQATT and CDR2 is SNEGSKA (reference sequence). The CDR3 is 15 amino acids. V lost 7 bases, J lost 2 bases, and 18 bases lay in between. The CDR3 protein is CSVAWAVGPYNEQFS. In DNA form, the CDR3 reads TGCAGTGTCGCTTGGGCCGTGGGGCCCTACAATGAGCAGTTCTCC.

This clonotype was counted at least ten times. The V gene is TRBV2, the J gene TRBJ1-1, with 10 positions matching TRBD1. Germline loops: CDR1 SNHLY, CDR2 FYNNEI. V was clipped by 6 bases and J by 6 bases; unmatched bases: 10. The CDR3 sequence is 15 residues long. The CDR3 DNA reads TGTGCCAGCAGCGATAGGGACAGGGGACCCCCTGAAGCTTTCTTT. This sequence encodes CASSDRDRGPPEAFF.

In this sample, this clonotype turned up many times. The chain carries TRBV7-9 and TRBJ2-5; TRBD2 matches at 8 bases. Germline CDR1 reads SEHNR; CDR2 reads FQNEAQ (reference sequence). The trim removed 5 bases at V and 1 base at J, leaving 3 bases unmatched. This CDR3 has 14 amino acids. CDR3 DNA: TGTGCCAGCAGCCGAGGACTAGCCCAAGAGACCCAGTACTTC. Protein sequence: CASSRGLAQETQYF.

The rearrangement links TRBV19 to TRBJ2-5, with D tentatively TRBD1 (6 bases). The CDR3 has 13 residues. V was pared by 7 bases and J by 2 bases, with 11 bases between. Germline assignment: CDR1 LNHDA and CDR2 SQIVND (reference sequence). CDR3 sequence (DNA): TGTGCCAGTAAAGGGACAACTCAAGAGACCCAGTACTTC. It specifies CASKGTTQETQYF.

This clonotype has a single count. A junction boundary mismatches the germline segment, possibly from a read error. The V call is TRBV7-9, the J call TRBJ2-7, with D tentatively TRBD1 or TRBD2 (6 bases each). CDR1 is SEHNR and CDR2 is FQNEAQ in the germline V gene (reference sequence). The CDR3 totals 12 residues. CDR3 DNA: TGTGCCAGTAGCTCGGGGGCTGGCGGGCAGTACTTC. It codes for CASSSGAGGQYF. Variable domain in full (rest from reference TRBV7-9 and TRBJ2-7): DTGVSQNPRHKITKRGQNVTFRCDPISEHNRLYWYRQTLGQGPEFLTYFQNEAQLEKSRLLSDRFSAERPKGSFSTLEIQRTEQGDSAMYLCASSSGAGGQYFGPGTRLTVT.

The genes are TRBV19 and TRBJ2-5; a possible D gene is TRBD1 (5 bases). There are 14 residues in the CDR3. Germline-derived CDR1 and CDR2 are LNHDA and SQIVND (reference sequence). Deletions cut 5 bases from V and 4 bases from J, with 14 bases between. The CDR3 protein is CASSVQGEVETQYF. The CDR3 DNA follows: TGTGCCAGTAGTGTTCAGGGTGAGGTAGAGACCCAGTACTTC.

This clonotype has at least ten counts. The chain couples TRBV7-2 to TRBJ1-5; TRBD1 aligns across 7 bases. The CDR3 contains 15 residues. J lost 6 bases, V lost 1 base, and 6 bases had no gene match. The V gene's germline CDR1 is SGHTA and CDR2 FQGNSA. In DNA form, the CDR3 reads TGTGCCAGCAGCTTAGATTGGGGACAGAGTCAGCCCCAGCATTTT. Amino acid sequence: CASSLDWGQSQPQHF.

This clonotype appeared a few times. One junction end does not reproduce the germline sequence, and a read error may be involved. The V and J genes are TRBV10-2 and TRBJ1-2, with a tentative D call TRBD1 (5 bases). CDR1 and CDR2 from the germline V gene are WSHSY and SAAADI. This CDR3 spans 13 amino acids. CDR3 sequence: CATYAFGGYGYTF. Written as DNA, the CDR3 is TGTGCCACCTACGCTTTCGGGGGGTATGGCTACACCTTC.

The V call is TRBV5-1, the J call TRBJ1-3; D perhaps matches TRBD1 (6 bases). CDR1 and CDR2 from the germline V gene are SGHRS and YFSETQ. CDR3 length: 16 amino acids. The V and J ends lost 4 bases and 2 bases respectively, with 16 bases between them. The CDR3 DNA follows: TGCGCCAGCAGCCTGCGGAGGGGGAGCGCTGGAAACACCATATATTTT. It specifies CASSLRRGSAGNTIYF.

The chain couples TRBV9 to TRBJ1-1; a weak D match, TRBD1 (6 bases). CDR3 size: 15 residues. Trimming removed 4 bases at V and 5 bases at J, with 18 bases between. Germline V CDR1 and CDR2: SGDLS, YYNGEE. CDR3 sequence (DNA): TGTGCCAGCAGCTACGTACAGGGAGAGTGGACTGAAGCTTTCTTT. It yields the protein CASSYVQGEWTEAFF. The whole variable domain, remainder taken from reference TRBV9 and TRBJ1-1, is DSGVTQTPKHLITATGQRVTLRCSPRSGDLSVYWYQQSLDQGLQFLIQYYNGEERAKGNILERFSAQQFPDLHSELNLSSLELGDSALYFCASSYVQGEWTEAFFGQGTRLTVV.

This clonotype appeared many times. The rearrangement links TRBV19 to TRBJ1-3, with TRBD1 matching 10 bases. This CDR3 is built from 15 residues. Germline V gene lookup returns CDR1 LNHDA and CDR2 SQIVND (reference sequence). V dropped 6 bases and J dropped 4; count of bases not matched to a gene: 6. In DNA, the CDR3 is TGTGCCAGTAGCCGGGACAGGGGATCGGGAAACACCATATATTTT. This encodes CASSRDRGSGNTIYF.

This clonotype was seen at least ten times. This chain uses TRBV7-3 with TRBJ1-2; possible D gene TRBD1, 5 bases. V lost 7 bases and J lost 7, with 19 bases in between. This CDR3 has 14 residues. CDR1 is SGHTA, CDR2 FQGTGA, per germline. The CDR3 loop is CASTPGEGFTGYTF. For the CDR3, the DNA is TGTGCCAGCACTCCGGGGGAGGGATTCACTGGCTACACCTTC.

This clonotype was picked up many times. The chain has TRBV29-1 and TRBJ1-1, with a tentative D call TRBD1 (5 bases). CDR3 length: 12 amino acids. The germline gives CDR1 SQVTM, CDR2 ANQGSEA. The CDR3 bases are TGCGCGGGGACTGTCGGGGGCACTGAAGCTTTCTTT. Its translation: CAGTVGGTEAFF.

V and J are TRBV20-1 and TRBJ2-7; the D gene is possibly TRBD2 (6 bases). This CDR3 comprises 16 residues. Trimming left V 0 bases short and J 0 bases short, with 15 bases between. Germline values: CDR1 DFQATT, CDR2 SNEGSKA (reference sequence). CDR3: CSAREPGTRLSYEQYF. In DNA, the CDR3 is TGCAGTGCTAGAGAACCCGGGACTCGGCTCTCCTACGAGCAGTACTTC.

The CDR3 DNA sequence: TGTGCCAGTAGTGCCCTGGTTGAGCAGTTCTTC. Protein: CASSALVEQFF. The chain carries TRBV19 and TRBJ2-1; D is undetermined. The germline V and J ends were trimmed by 5 bases and 9 bases, with 8 bases remaining between them. Looked up from germline, CDR1 is LNHDA and CDR2 is SQIVND (reference sequence). This CDR3 spans 11 amino acids.

This clonotype showed up just once. The gene calls are TRBV15 and TRBJ2-3; 7 nucleotides align to TRBD2. Per the germline V gene, CDR1 is LNHNV and CDR2 is YYDKDF (reference sequence). CDR3 size: 17 residues. With V trimmed by 1 base and J by 0 bases, 7 bases remained unmatched. The CDR3 coding sequence is TGTGCCACCAGCAGAGCGGGGAGGGAAGCTAGCACAGATACGCAGTATTTT. Translating gives CATSRAGREASTDTQYF.

V and J are TRBV7-9 and TRBJ1-1; D unclear. Trimming removed 6 bases at V and 5 bases at J, with 16 bases between. CDR3 length equals 14 residues. In germline, CDR1 is SEHNR, CDR2 FQNEAQ (reference sequence). CDR3 DNA sequence: TGTGCCAGCAGTCCACAGCGGTTGGGGACTGAAGCTTTCTTT. This gives the protein CASSPQRLGTEAFF.

There are many counts of this clonotype. The chain links TRBV20-1 to TRBJ1-3; D is undetermined. The CDR3 is 14 amino acids. The germline CDR1 and CDR2 sequences are DFQATT and SNEGSKA (reference sequence). Trimming removed 3 bases from V and 4 bases from J, with 13 bases in between. The CDR3 coding sequence is TGCAGTGCTAGTAATCCCGGCAGGGGAAACACCATATATTTT. It yields the protein CSASNPGRGNTIYF.

This clonotype was seen many times. The chain carries TRBV7-2 and TRBJ2-7, with 7 bases matching TRBD1. The CDR3 consists of 13 residues. Germline V gene lookup returns CDR1 SGHTA and CDR2 FQGNSA. Germline trimming cut 8 bases from V and 2 bases from J; bases unmatched to any gene: 6. CDR3: CASSRDRAYEQYF. As DNA, the CDR3 is TGTGCCAGCTCTCGGGACAGAGCCTACGAGCAGTACTTC.

This chain connects TRBV9 to TRBJ2-5, with D hard to call. The CDR3 spans 12 residues. CDR1 SGDLS and CDR2 YYNGEE come from the germline V gene. V shed 0 bases and J shed 5 bases, with 5 bases lying between them. CDR3 nucleotides: TGTGCCAGCAGCGTAGAGGCGGAGACCCAGTACTTC. Amino acids: CASSVEAETQYF.

This clonotype came up once. V usage is TRBV7-2 and J usage is TRBJ2-3; 8 bases are a match to TRBD2. The germline V gene encodes CDR1 SGHTA and CDR2 FQGNSA. The CDR3 spans 16 residues. The V and J ends lost 0 bases and 5 bases, in that order; junction bases with no gene match: 7. DNA for the CDR3: TGTGCCAGCAGCTTAGCGGCGGGAGGCGTGGGAGATACGCAGTATTTT. The encoded protein is CASSLAAGGVGDTQYF.